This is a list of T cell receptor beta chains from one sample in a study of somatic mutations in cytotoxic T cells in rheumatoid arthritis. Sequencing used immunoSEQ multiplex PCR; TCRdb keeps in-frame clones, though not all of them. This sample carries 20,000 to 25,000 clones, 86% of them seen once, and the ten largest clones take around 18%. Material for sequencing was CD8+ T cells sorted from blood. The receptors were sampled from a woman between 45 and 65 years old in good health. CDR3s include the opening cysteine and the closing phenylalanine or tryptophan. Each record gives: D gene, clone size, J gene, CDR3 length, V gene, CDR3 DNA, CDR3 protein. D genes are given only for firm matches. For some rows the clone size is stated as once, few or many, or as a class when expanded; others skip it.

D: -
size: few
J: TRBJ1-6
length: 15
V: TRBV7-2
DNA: TGTGCCAGCAGCACCGGGACATCTAATAATTCACCCCTCCACTTT
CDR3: CASSTGTSNNSPLHF

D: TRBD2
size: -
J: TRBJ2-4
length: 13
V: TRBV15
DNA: TGTGCCATTGCCGGGGGGGCCTTAAACATTCAGTACTTC
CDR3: CAIAGGALNIQYF

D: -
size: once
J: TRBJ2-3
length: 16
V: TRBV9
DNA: TGTGCCAGCAGCTCCCCCCGGGGGGCAAGCACAGATACGCAGTATTTT
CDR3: CASSSPRGASTDTQYF

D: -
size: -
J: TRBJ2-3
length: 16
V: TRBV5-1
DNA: TGCGCCAGCAGCTCTATACAGGGTCTGGAGGGAGATACGCAGTATTTT
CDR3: CASSSIQGLEGDTQYF

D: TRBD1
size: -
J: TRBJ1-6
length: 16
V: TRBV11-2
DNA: TGTGCCAGCAGCACCGGGACAGGGACCTATAATTCACCCCTCCACTTT
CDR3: CASSTGTGTYNSPLHF

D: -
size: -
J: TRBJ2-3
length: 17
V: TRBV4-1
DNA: TGCGCCAGCAGCCAAGACCCCAGCGGAGCTTACACAGATACGCAGTATTTT
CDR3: CASSQDPSGAYTDTQYF

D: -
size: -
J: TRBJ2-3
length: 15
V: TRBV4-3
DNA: TGCGCCAGCAGCCAAGACCGAGCCCTGGGAGATACGCAGTATTTT
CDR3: CASSQDRALGDTQYF

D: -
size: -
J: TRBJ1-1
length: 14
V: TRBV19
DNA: TGTGCCAGTAGTATAGCTGCGGAGAACACTGAAGCTTTCTTT
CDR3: CASSIAAENTEAFF

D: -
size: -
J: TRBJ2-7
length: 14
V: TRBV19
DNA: TGTGCCAGTAGTATATATCACAGAACCTACGAGCAGTACTTC
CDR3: CASSIYHRTYEQYF

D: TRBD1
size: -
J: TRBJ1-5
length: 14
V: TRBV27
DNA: TGTGCCAGCAGCCCGGGACAGGGCGGTCAGCCCCAGCATTTT
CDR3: CASSPGQGGQPQHF

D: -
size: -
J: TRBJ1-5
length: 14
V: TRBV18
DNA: TGTGCCAGCTCACCAGAACAGACCGATCAGCCCCAGCATTTT
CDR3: CASSPEQTDQPQHF

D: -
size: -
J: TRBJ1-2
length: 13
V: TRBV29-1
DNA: TGCAGCGTTGCAGACCCGGGGGCCGTAGGCTACACCTTC
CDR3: CSVADPGAVGYTF

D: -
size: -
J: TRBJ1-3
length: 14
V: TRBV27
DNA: TGTGCCAGCAGTCCCTCCCCTCCAGACGGGTGCTTATATTTT
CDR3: CASSPSPPDGCLYF

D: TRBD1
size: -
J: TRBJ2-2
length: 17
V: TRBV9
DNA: TGTGCCAGCAGCGTAAAGGACAGGGGGCGAGGCACCGGGGAGCTGTTTTTT
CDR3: CASSVKDRGRGTGELFF

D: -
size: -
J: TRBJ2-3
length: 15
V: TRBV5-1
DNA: TGCGCCAGCAGCTTTACCCCAGGAGGGACAGATACGCAGTATTTT
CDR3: CASSFTPGGTDTQYF

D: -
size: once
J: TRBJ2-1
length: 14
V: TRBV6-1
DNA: TGTGCCAGCAGTGAATTTCACTCGAACAATGAGCAGTTCTTC
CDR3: CASSEFHSNNEQFF

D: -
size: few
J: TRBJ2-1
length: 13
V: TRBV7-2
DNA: TGTGCCAGCAGCTTAGGGGGTGCTGTGGAGGAGTTCTTC
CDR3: CASSLGGAVEEFF

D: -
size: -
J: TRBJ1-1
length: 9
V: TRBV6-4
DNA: TGTGCCAGCACAGACGACGGGGGGTTT
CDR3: CASTDDGGF

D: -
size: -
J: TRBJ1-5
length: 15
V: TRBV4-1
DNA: TGCGCCAGCAGCCAAGGACAGCTCGGCAATCAGCCCCAGCATTTT
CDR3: CASSQGQLGNQPQHF

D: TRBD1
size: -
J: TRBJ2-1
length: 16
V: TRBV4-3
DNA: TGCGCCAGCAGCCAAGATCCCGGACAGGGCGGGAATGAGCAGTTCTTC
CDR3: CASSQDPGQGGNEQFF

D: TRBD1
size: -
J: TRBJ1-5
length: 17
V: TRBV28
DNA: TGTGCCAGCAGCCCCCCGATGGGCCGACAGGGGAGGCAGCCCCAGCATTTT
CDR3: CASSPPMGRQGRQPQHF

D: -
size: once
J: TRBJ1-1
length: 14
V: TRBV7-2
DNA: TGTGCCAGCAGCTTAGGCCGGGAGAGCACTGAAGCTTTCTTT
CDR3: CASSLGRESTEAFF

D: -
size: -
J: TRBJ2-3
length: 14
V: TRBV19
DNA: TGTGCCAGTACCGCGGGACACGGCACAGATACGCAGTATTTT
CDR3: CASTAGHGTDTQYF

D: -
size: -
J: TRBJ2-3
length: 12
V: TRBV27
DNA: TGTGCCAGCAGTTTAGACACAGATACGCAGTATTTT
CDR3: CASSLDTDTQYF

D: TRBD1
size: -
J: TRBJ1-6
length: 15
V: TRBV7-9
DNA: TGTGCCAGCAGCCCAGCCCAGGGGGATAATTCACCCCTCCACTTT
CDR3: CASSPAQGDNSPLHF

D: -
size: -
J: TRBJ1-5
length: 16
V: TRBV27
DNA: TGTGCCAGCAGTTTATCCCCAGTTGTTGGTTATCAGCCCCAGCATTTT
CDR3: CASSLSPVVGYQPQHF

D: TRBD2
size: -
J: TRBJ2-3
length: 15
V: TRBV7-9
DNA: TGTGCCAGCAAAGGCTCCGGGGGGGACACAGATACGCAGTATTTT
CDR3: CASKGSGGDTDTQYF

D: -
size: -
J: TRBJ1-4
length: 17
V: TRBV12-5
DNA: TGTGCTAGTGGTTTCACGACCGACCTTGCGACTAATGAAAAACTGTTTTTT
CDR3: CASGFTTDLATNEKLFF

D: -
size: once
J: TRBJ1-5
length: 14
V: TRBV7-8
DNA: TGTGCCAGCAGCTTAAGGCCCAGGGATCAGCCCCAGCATTTT
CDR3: CASSLRPRDQPQHF

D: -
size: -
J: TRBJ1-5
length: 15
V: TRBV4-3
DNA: TGCGCCAGCAGCCAAGGGGCAGGAGTCAGTCAGCCCCAGCATTTT
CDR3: CASSQGAGVSQPQHF

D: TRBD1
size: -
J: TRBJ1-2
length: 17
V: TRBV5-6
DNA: TGTGCCAGCAGCGTAGACAGGGGCGAATACTCTAACTATGGCTACACCTTC
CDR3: CASSVDRGEYSNYGYTF

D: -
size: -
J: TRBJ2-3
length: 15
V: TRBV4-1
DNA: TGCGCCAGCAGTTCTACGGGACCGAGCACAGATACGCAGTATTTT
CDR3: CASSSTGPSTDTQYF

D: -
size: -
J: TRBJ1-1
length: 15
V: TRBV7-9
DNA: TGTGCCAGCAGCCCCGGAGGGACTTGGAACACTGAAGCTTTCTTT
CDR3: CASSPGGTWNTEAFF

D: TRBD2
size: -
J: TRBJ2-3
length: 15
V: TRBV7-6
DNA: TGTGCCAGCAGCTTAAGCGGGGGGGCCGCAGATACGCAGTATTTT
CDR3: CASSLSGGAADTQYF

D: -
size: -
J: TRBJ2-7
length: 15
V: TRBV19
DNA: TGTGCCAGTAGTATAGACAGTCGGGCAGTTTACGAGCAGTACTTC
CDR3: CASSIDSRAVYEQYF

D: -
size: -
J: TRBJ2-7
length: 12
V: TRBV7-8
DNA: TGTGCCAGCAGCCCCACCGGATACGAGCAGTACTTC
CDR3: CASSPTGYEQYF

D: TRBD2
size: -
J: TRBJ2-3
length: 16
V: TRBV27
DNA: TGTGCCAGCAGCCCTACCGGGACTAGTTGGCCAGATACGCAGTATTTT
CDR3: CASSPTGTSWPDTQYF

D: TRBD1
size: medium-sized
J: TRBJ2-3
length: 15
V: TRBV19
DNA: TGTGCCAGTGGTCCCGGGACAGGGGGTGGAGATACGCAGTATTTT
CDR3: CASGPGTGGGDTQYF

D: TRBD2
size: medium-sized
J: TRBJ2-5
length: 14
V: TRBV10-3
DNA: TGTGCCATCAGTGAACCGGGGGGGTCGGAGACCCAGTACTTC
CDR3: CAISEPGGSETQYF

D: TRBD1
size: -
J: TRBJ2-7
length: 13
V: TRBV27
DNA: TGTGCCAGCAGTCCAGGGGGCACCTACGAGCAGTACTTC
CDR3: CASSPGGTYEQYF

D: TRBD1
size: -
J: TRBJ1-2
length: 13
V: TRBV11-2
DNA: TGTGCCAGCAGCTTAGACAGGGGGTCTGGCTACACCTTC
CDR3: CASSLDRGSGYTF

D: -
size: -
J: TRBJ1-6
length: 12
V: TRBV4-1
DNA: TGCGCCAGCAGTCTCACCAATTCACCCCTCCACTTT
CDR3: CASSLTNSPLHF